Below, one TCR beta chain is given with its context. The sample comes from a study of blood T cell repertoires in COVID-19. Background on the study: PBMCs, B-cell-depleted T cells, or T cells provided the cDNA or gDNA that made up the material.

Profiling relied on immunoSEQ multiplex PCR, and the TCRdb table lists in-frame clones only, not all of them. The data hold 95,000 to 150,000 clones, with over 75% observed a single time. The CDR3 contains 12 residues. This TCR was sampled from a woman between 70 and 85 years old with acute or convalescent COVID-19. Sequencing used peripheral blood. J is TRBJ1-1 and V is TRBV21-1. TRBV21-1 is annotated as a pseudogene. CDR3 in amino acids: CASSELRTEAFF. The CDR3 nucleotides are TGTGCCAGCAGCGAACTACGCACTGAAGCTTTCTTT.